A selection of T cell receptor beta chains follows, all from one sample in a study of beta chain features in type 1 diabetes. Repertoires were generated with immunoSEQ multiplex PCR, while TCRdb's copy carries only in-frame clones and drops some. Here the sample spans tens of thousands of clones, around half being singletons. The sequenced sample was Tregs from blood. The source is a woman aged 40 to 49 with type 1 diabetes. The CDR3 runs from the conserved cysteine through the conserved F or W. The order of the fields is clone size, D gene, J gene, V gene, CDR3 protein, CDR3 DNA. The D gene is left open where the match is weak. Size is omitted from some rows. Given values are once, few, many or a class for expanded clones.

-	-	TRBJ1-2	TRBV5-5	CASRLGAGNYGYTF	TGTGCCAGCAGGTTGGGGGCAGGGAACTATGGCTACACCTTC
-	-	TRBJ2-7	TRBV18	CASSPTGSSVHEQYF	TGTGCCAGCTCACCGACGGGATCCTCAGTCCACGAGCAGTACTTC
-	TRBD2	TRBJ2-7	TRBV6-1	CASRAAGGTYEQYF	TGTGCCAGCAGGGCAGCGGGGGGGACCTACGAGCAGTACTTC
-	-	TRBJ1-2	TRBV11-1	CASSLATGHARGYTF	TGTGCCAGCAGCTTAGCGACGGGTCACGCGAGGGGCTACACCTTC
few	TRBD1	TRBJ1-2	TRBV5-1	CASSLDRGHGYTF	TGCGCCAGCAGCTTGGACAGGGGCCATGGCTACACCTTC
once	-	TRBJ2-1	TRBV10-3	CAISEGDMGHNEQFF	TGTGCCATCAGTGAGGGGGACATGGGCCACAATGAGCAGTTCTTC
few	-	TRBJ2-5	TRBV4-2	CASSRGGGETQYF	TGTGCCAGCAGCCGAGGCGGAGGGGAGACCCAGTACTTC
-	-	TRBJ1-1	TRBV5-5	CASSHGVTEAFF	TGTGCCAGCAGCCACGGGGTGACTGAAGCTTTCTTT
-	-	TRBJ1-3	TRBV7-9	CASSLAHAANSGNTIYF	TGTGCCAGCAGCTTAGCGCACGCTGCTAACTCTGGAAACACCATATATTTT
-	TRBD1	TRBJ1-2	TRBV27	CASSSPGGRGYTF	TGTGCCAGCAGTTCTCCAGGGGGCAGGGGCTACACCTTC
-	-	TRBJ2-4	TRBV2	CASTGKIAKNIQYF	TGTGCCAGCACGGGAAAAATAGCCAAAAACATTCAGTACTTC
-	TRBD2	TRBJ2-1	TRBV28	CASSWQPGLAGGYNEQFF	TGTGCCAGCAGCTGGCAACCGGGACTAGCGGGGGGTTACAATGAGCAGTTCTTC
-	-	TRBJ1-2	TRBV2	CASSEQADMGYGYTF	TGTGCCAGCAGTGAACAGGCAGACATGGGCTATGGCTACACCTTC
-	-	TRBJ2-1	TRBV7-3	CASSLTSDTYNEQFF	TGTGCCAGCAGCTTAACGAGCGATACCTACAATGAGCAGTTCTTC
few	-	TRBJ1-3	TRBV2	CASSVSSLRNTIYF	TGTGCCAGCAGTGTATCCAGTCTCCGAAACACCATATATTTT
-	TRBD2	TRBJ2-1	TRBV5-1	CASSLAPGTSGNEQFF	TGCGCGAGCAGCTTGGCTCCTGGGACTAGCGGGAATGAGCAGTTCTTC
-	TRBD2	TRBJ2-7	TRBV7-2	CASSPTAGGFEQYF	TGTGCCAGCAGCCCAACAGCGGGGGGCTTCGAGCAGTACTTC